The rows below give T cell receptor beta chains drawn from one sample of a study of monozygotic twins with inflammatory bowel disease. Reanalyzing the 5' RACE reads, TCRdb keeps one entry per CDR3 protein, without DNA. This sample contains around 140,000 distinct CDR3 sequences. Sequenced: blood. Receptors were obtained from a human donor with ulcerative colitis or Crohn's disease, or a healthy co-twin of an affected twin (not recorded which). Each CDR3 is given with its conserved first and last residue.

cdr3_length | j_call | v_call | cdr3_aa
13 | TRBJ1-1 | TRBV4-1 | CASSQELNHEAFF
14 | TRBJ1-1 | TRBV19 | CASSGSFMNTEAFF
13 | TRBJ1-1 | TRBV29-1 | CSVVGTGNTEAFF
14 | TRBJ1-5 | TRBV5-5 | CASSLLQSNQPQHF
14 | TRBJ2-1 | TRBV11-2 | CASTFVSSYNEQFF
15 | TRBJ2-5 | TRBV10-3 | CAISDGGRGPETQYF
20 | TRBJ1-5 | TRBV12-2 | CASRLGRTTQRGYSNQPQHF
14 | TRBJ1-5 | TRBV5-1 | CASSPGTLNQPQHF
14 | TRBJ2-7 | TRBV5-1 | CASSGLADTYEQYF
17 | TRBJ1-1 | TRBV7-6 | CASSLEGGRAMNTEAFF
11 | TRBJ2-3 | TRBV19 | CASRASVTQYF
13 | TRBJ1-2 | TRBV6-1 | CASSETGNYGYTF
17 | TRBJ2-6 | TRBV27 | CASSTGQGPSGANVLTF
13 | TRBJ2-4 | TRBV18 | CASSPLAKNIQYF
15 | TRBJ2-3 | TRBV7-3 | CASSLQGGSTDTQYF
13 | TRBJ1-1 | TRBV5-6 | CASSSRGRTEAFF
15 | TRBJ1-2 | TRBV4-2 | CASSHLAQTNYGYTF
15 | TRBJ1-1 | TRBV5-6 | CASRPMDRLNTEAFF
11 | TRBJ2-5 | TRBV20-1 | CSAPDRRTQYF
16 | TRBJ2-2 | TRBV5-1 | CASSPGLAANTGELFF
15 | TRBJ2-7 | TRBV5-5 | CASSLAGLVPYEQYF
14 | TRBJ2-7 | TRBV5-5 | CASSKDRGTYEQYF
13 | TRBJ1-1 | TRBV14 | CASTRELGTEAFF
14 | TRBJ2-7 | TRBV5-1 | CASSLEGLFYEQYF
16 | TRBJ1-5 | TRBV20-1 | CSASSAQGTQNQPQHF
15 | TRBJ2-2 | TRBV6-2/TRBV6-3 | CASSLHRANTGELFF
15 | TRBJ2-1 | TRBV3-1 | CASSQGSSVYNEQFF
18 | TRBJ2-6 | TRBV11-1 | CASSSASPTPTGANVLTF
16 | TRBJ1-6 | TRBV5-4 | CASSLAYRGYNSPLHF
16 | TRBJ1-5 | TRBV10-3 | CAISEGDAGRHQPQHF
15 | TRBJ2-1 | TRBV6-1 | CASSEGTSSHNEQFF
13 | TRBJ2-5 | TRBV15 | CATSRAGPGAQYF
15 | TRBJ2-4 | TRBV5-1 | CASSLAGSLGNIQYF
15 | TRBJ2-5 | TRBV10-3 | CAISELSSGQETQYF
13 | TRBJ2-7 | TRBV20-1 | CSARNRGPYEQYF
13 | TRBJ2-1 | TRBV11-2 | CASSPGVGNEQFF
14 | TRBJ1-4 | TRBV7-2 | CASSFGWANEKLFF
14 | TRBJ1-1 | TRBV5-1 | CASSFLVSNTEAFF
16 | TRBJ2-1 | TRBV5-1 | CASSFNPQGIYNEQFF
11 | TRBJ1-2 | TRBV28 | CASKTGEGYTF
13 | TRBJ2-1 | TRBV29-1 | CSVERGDYNEQFF
16 | TRBJ2-5 | TRBV6-5 | CASSYSIALTGETQYF
15 | TRBJ2-7 | TRBV7-2 | CASSLGGRALHEQYF
17 | TRBJ2-1 | TRBV3-1 | CASSQEWLAGGRNEQFF
17 | TRBJ2-5 | TRBV7-3 | CASSPKPGLAGQETQYF
16 | TRBJ2-1 | TRBV5-1 | CASSAGLAGVDGEQFF
12 | TRBJ1-1 | TRBV3-1 | CASAQDRAEAFF
11 | TRBJ2-6 | TRBV5-1 | CASSDTNVLTF
15 | TRBJ2-5 | TRBV12-3/TRBV12-4 | CASRPGLAGQETQYF
14 | TRBJ1-5 | TRBV18 | CASSPEYSNQPQHF
14 | TRBJ1-5 | TRBV20-1 | CSARARGNNQPQHF
16 | TRBJ2-5 | TRBV5-6 | CASSLAGAGSQETQYF
13 | TRBJ1-1 | TRBV6-2/TRBV6-3 | CASRTNYNTEAFF
13 | TRBJ2-2 | TRBV10-3 | CAITAGNTGELFF
13 | TRBJ1-1 | TRBV6-1 | CASRLTGGTEAFF
15 | TRBJ2-2 | TRBV24-1 | CATSDKQTLDRELFF